The rows below give T cell receptor beta chains drawn from one sample of a study of identical twins. TCRdb reprocessed the 5' RACE reads with MiXCR, giving one entry per CDR3 protein. The data show hundreds of thousands of distinct CDR3 sequences, 8.6% seen once. The same sample was also used in a study of yellow fever vaccine responses in identical twins.

Sequencing input: PBMCs. These receptors were taken from a young woman in good health. The CDR3 runs from the conserved cysteine through the conserved F or W. Each record gives: J gene, clone size, V gene, D gene, CDR3 length, CDR3 protein, CDR3 DNA. A D gene is named only where the DNA matches it firmly. Size values are once, few and many counts, or a class for expanded clones, and some rows have none.

j_call: TRBJ2-7
clone_size: few
v_call: TRBV14
d_call: TRBD2
cdr3_length: 16
cdr3_aa: CASSPLLAGPTYEQYF
cdr3_nt: TGTGCCAGCAGCCCACTCCTAGCGGGGCCAACCTACGAGCAGTACTTC

j_call: TRBJ2-1
clone_size: many
v_call: TRBV2
d_call: .
cdr3_length: 11
cdr3_aa: CASSGEIGQFF
cdr3_nt: TGTGCCAGCAGCGGTGAAATTGGGCAGTTCTTC

j_call: TRBJ2-7
clone_size: few
v_call: TRBV2
d_call: .
cdr3_length: 13
cdr3_aa: CASSIFVVGEQYF
cdr3_nt: TGTGCCAGCAGTATTTTTGTGGTGGGCGAGCAGTACTTC

j_call: TRBJ1-1
clone_size: few
v_call: TRBV6-5
d_call: .
cdr3_length: 12
cdr3_aa: CASRKWGSEAFF
cdr3_nt: TGTGCCAGCAGGAAATGGGGATCTGAAGCTTTCTTT

j_call: TRBJ2-6
clone_size: .
v_call: TRBV4-3
d_call: TRBD1
cdr3_length: 17
cdr3_aa: CASSISETGGMANVLTF
cdr3_nt: TGCGCCAGCAGCATTTCTGAGACAGGGGGAATGGCCAACGTCCTGACTTTC

j_call: TRBJ2-1
clone_size: .
v_call: TRBV4-3
d_call: .
cdr3_length: 16
cdr3_aa: CASSQAMRGRNNEQFF
cdr3_nt: TGCGCCAGCAGCCAAGCCATGCGTGGGAGGAACAATGAGCAGTTCTTC

j_call: TRBJ2-7
clone_size: .
v_call: TRBV10-1
d_call: .
cdr3_length: 12
cdr3_aa: CASSETNYEQYF
cdr3_nt: TGCGCCAGCAGTGAGACGAATTACGAGCAGTACTTC

j_call: TRBJ2-4
clone_size: .
v_call: TRBV3-1
d_call: TRBD1
cdr3_length: 18
cdr3_aa: CTCSGDRGHSLAKNIQYF
cdr3_nt: TGTACCTGCAGTGGGGACAGGGGGCATTCCTTAGCCAAAAACATTCAGTACTTC

j_call: TRBJ2-1
clone_size: .
v_call: TRBV20-1
d_call: .
cdr3_length: 14
cdr3_aa: CSAGGGQRTNEQFF
cdr3_nt: TGCAGTGCCGGAGGGGGCCAACGCACCAATGAGCAGTTCTTC

j_call: TRBJ1-2
clone_size: .
v_call: TRBV28
d_call: .
cdr3_length: 13
cdr3_aa: CASSSPQGYGYTF
cdr3_nt: TGTGCCAGCAGTTCCCCACAGGGCTATGGCTACACCTTC

j_call: TRBJ2-3
clone_size: .
v_call: TRBV10-3
d_call: TRBD2
cdr3_length: 15
cdr3_aa: CAISESLAGADTQYF
cdr3_nt: TGTGCCATCAGTGAGTCACTAGCGGGGGCAGATACGCAGTATTTT

j_call: TRBJ2-7
clone_size: few
v_call: TRBV2
d_call: TRBD1
cdr3_length: 13
cdr3_aa: CASSGQGPYEQYF
cdr3_nt: TGTGCCAGCAGTGGACAGGGACCCTACGAGCAGTACTTC

j_call: TRBJ2-7
clone_size: few
v_call: TRBV5-5
d_call: .
cdr3_length: 13
cdr3_aa: CASSYFDRSEQYF
cdr3_nt: TGTGCCAGCAGCTACTTCGACAGAAGCGAGCAGTACTTC

j_call: TRBJ2-1
clone_size: many
v_call: TRBV6-1
d_call: TRBD2
cdr3_length: 16
cdr3_aa: CASSPRLAGGWNEQFF
cdr3_nt: TGTGCCAGCAGTCCACGACTAGCGGGGGGTTGGAATGAGCAGTTCTTC

j_call: TRBJ2-7
clone_size: few
v_call: TRBV20-1
d_call: .
cdr3_length: 13
cdr3_aa: CSAKASQDYEQYF
cdr3_nt: TGCAGTGCAAAGGCCAGCCAGGACTACGAGCAGTACTTC

j_call: TRBJ1-1
clone_size: .
v_call: TRBV20-1
d_call: .
cdr3_length: 16
cdr3_aa: CSALVGQQGSPTEAFF
cdr3_nt: TGCAGTGCCCTCGTAGGCCAACAGGGATCCCCCACTGAAGCTTTCTTT

j_call: TRBJ2-7
clone_size: .
v_call: TRBV4-1
d_call: .
cdr3_length: 16
cdr3_aa: CASSQDLQGNTYEQYF
cdr3_nt: TGCGCCAGCAGCCAAGATTTACAAGGGAATACCTACGAGCAGTACTTC

j_call: TRBJ2-2
clone_size: .
v_call: TRBV28
d_call: TRBD1
cdr3_length: 15
cdr3_aa: CASIDRGGNTGELFF
cdr3_nt: TGTGCCAGTATAGACAGGGGAGGAAACACCGGGGAGCTGTTTTTT

j_call: TRBJ2-2
clone_size: few
v_call: TRBV11-1
d_call: .
cdr3_length: 15
cdr3_aa: CASSLFPRYTGELFF
cdr3_nt: TGTGCCAGCAGCTTATTCCCGAGGTACACCGGGGAGCTGTTTTTT

j_call: TRBJ2-1
clone_size: few
v_call: TRBV6-2/TRBV6-3
d_call: TRBD2
cdr3_length: 16
cdr3_aa: CASSREREGIWNEQFF
cdr3_nt: TGTGCCAGCAGTCGAGAGCGGGAGGGTATCTGGAATGAGCAGTTCTTC

j_call: TRBJ2-5
clone_size: many
v_call: TRBV7-9
d_call: .
cdr3_length: 17
cdr3_aa: CASSLGQSKGAKETQYF
cdr3_nt: TGTGCCAGCAGCTTAGGACAGTCCAAAGGGGCGAAAGAGACCCAGTACTTC

j_call: TRBJ1-5
clone_size: few
v_call: TRBV4-3
d_call: .
cdr3_length: 15
cdr3_aa: CASSQDRNSNQPQHF
cdr3_nt: TGCGCCAGCAGCCAAGACAGGAATAGCAATCAGCCCCAGCATTTT

j_call: TRBJ2-7
clone_size: few
v_call: TRBV29-1
d_call: TRBD2
cdr3_length: 12
cdr3_aa: CSVAGLAYEQYF
cdr3_nt: TGCAGCGTTGCTGGACTAGCGTACGAGCAGTACTTC

j_call: TRBJ2-7
clone_size: .
v_call: TRBV2
d_call: .
cdr3_length: 16
cdr3_aa: CASSGPLLGASYEQYF
cdr3_nt: TGTGCCAGCAGTGGCCCCCTGTTGGGGGCCAGCTACGAGCAGTACTTC

j_call: TRBJ2-2
clone_size: many
v_call: TRBV24-1
d_call: TRBD2
cdr3_length: 15
cdr3_aa: CATSDAGGNYGELFF
cdr3_nt: TGTGCCACCAGTGACGCGGGAGGGAATTACGGGGAGCTGTTTTTT

j_call: TRBJ1-1
clone_size: few
v_call: TRBV12-3/TRBV12-4
d_call: .
cdr3_length: 13
cdr3_aa: CASSKNPGVEAFF
cdr3_nt: TGTGCCAGCAGTAAAAACCCGGGAGTTGAAGCTTTCTTT

j_call: TRBJ1-1
clone_size: few
v_call: TRBV7-9
d_call: TRBD1
cdr3_length: 15
cdr3_aa: CASSPPDRGRTEAFF
cdr3_nt: TGTGCCAGCAGTCCTCCGGACAGGGGGCGGACTGAAGCTTTCTTT

j_call: TRBJ2-5
clone_size: few
v_call: TRBV9
d_call: TRBD1
cdr3_length: 17
cdr3_aa: CASSVDALGTVKETQYF
cdr3_nt: TGTGCCAGCAGCGTAGACGCCCTTGGGACAGTCAAAGAGACCCAGTACTTC

j_call: TRBJ1-1
clone_size: .
v_call: TRBV7-9
d_call: .
cdr3_length: 13
cdr3_aa: CASSLGKETEAFF
cdr3_nt: TGTGCCAGCAGCTTAGGGAAAGAGACTGAAGCTTTCTTT

j_call: TRBJ2-7
clone_size: many
v_call: TRBV24-1
d_call: TRBD1
cdr3_length: 14
cdr3_aa: CATSEKGQFYEQYF
cdr3_nt: TGTGCCACCAGTGAAAAGGGACAGTTCTACGAGCAGTACTTC

j_call: TRBJ2-7
clone_size: few
v_call: TRBV10-3
d_call: .
cdr3_length: 15
cdr3_aa: CAIWSGAGATYEQYF
cdr3_nt: TGTGCCATCTGGTCCGGAGCGGGCGCTACCTACGAGCAGTACTTC

j_call: TRBJ2-2
clone_size: .
v_call: TRBV5-1
d_call: .
cdr3_length: 15
cdr3_aa: CASSGPFANTGELFF
cdr3_nt: TGCGCCAGCAGCGGACCCTTCGCGAACACCGGGGAGCTGTTTTTT

j_call: TRBJ2-3
clone_size: few
v_call: TRBV20-1
d_call: TRBD2
cdr3_length: 15
cdr3_aa: CSAREKREITDTQYF
cdr3_nt: TGCAGTGCTAGAGAAAAGCGGGAGATCACAGATACGCAGTATTTT

j_call: TRBJ2-2
clone_size: few
v_call: TRBV6-2/TRBV6-3
d_call: TRBD2
cdr3_length: 15
cdr3_aa: CASSSSGRATGELFF
cdr3_nt: TGTGCCAGCAGCTCAAGCGGGAGGGCCACCGGGGAGCTGTTTTTT

j_call: TRBJ2-3
clone_size: .
v_call: TRBV20-1
d_call: .
cdr3_length: 15
cdr3_aa: CSAPPEDAREDTQYF
cdr3_nt: TGCAGTGCCCCACCAGAGGACGCAAGGGAAGATACGCAGTATTTT

j_call: TRBJ2-7
clone_size: .
v_call: TRBV29-1
d_call: .
cdr3_length: 12
cdr3_aa: CSVEGGRGEQYF
cdr3_nt: TGCAGCGTTGAGGGTGGCAGAGGCGAGCAGTACTTC

j_call: TRBJ2-7
clone_size: many
v_call: TRBV4-3
d_call: TRBD1
cdr3_length: 14
cdr3_aa: CASSLTGEDYEQYF
cdr3_nt: TGCGCCAGCAGCTTGACAGGGGAGGACTACGAGCAGTACTTC

j_call: TRBJ2-7
clone_size: few
v_call: TRBV29-1
d_call: TRBD1
cdr3_length: 13
cdr3_aa: CSGPGQGFYEQYF
cdr3_nt: TGCAGCGGCCCGGGACAGGGGTTCTACGAGCAGTACTTC

j_call: TRBJ2-5
clone_size: .
v_call: TRBV24-1
d_call: .
cdr3_length: 15
cdr3_aa: CATSDSRWGVKTQYF
cdr3_nt: TGTGCCACCAGTGATTCCCGTTGGGGGGTCAAGACCCAGTACTTC

j_call: TRBJ2-2
clone_size: many
v_call: TRBV7-8
d_call: .
cdr3_length: 14
cdr3_aa: CASSPRGGTGELFF
cdr3_nt: TGTGCCAGCAGCCCCCGGGGTGGCACCGGGGAGCTGTTTTTT

j_call: TRBJ1-5
clone_size: few
v_call: TRBV28
d_call: .
cdr3_length: 17
cdr3_aa: CASSLHGGHDSNQPQHF
cdr3_nt: TGTGCCAGCAGTTTGCACGGAGGCCACGATAGCAATCAGCCCCAGCATTTT

j_call: TRBJ1-1
clone_size: .
v_call: TRBV10-3
d_call: TRBD1
cdr3_length: 13
cdr3_aa: CAISDRGQTEAFF
cdr3_nt: TGTGCCATCAGCGACAGGGGGCAGACTGAAGCTTTCTTT

j_call: TRBJ2-4
clone_size: .
v_call: TRBV20-1
d_call: TRBD1
cdr3_length: 14
cdr3_aa: CSASTGTATNIQYF
cdr3_nt: TGCAGTGCTAGTACCGGGACAGCAACGAACATTCAGTACTTC

j_call: TRBJ1-6
clone_size: few
v_call: TRBV7-8
d_call: .
cdr3_length: 14
cdr3_aa: CASSFSERGSPLHF
cdr3_nt: TGTGCCAGCAGCTTTTCGGAGAGGGGATCACCCCTCCACTTT

j_call: TRBJ1-5
clone_size: .
v_call: TRBV6-1
d_call: .
cdr3_length: 16
cdr3_aa: CASSLYGPGNNQPQHF
cdr3_nt: TGTGCCAGCAGTCTATACGGTCCCGGGAACAATCAGCCCCAGCATTTT

j_call: TRBJ2-7
clone_size: .
v_call: TRBV28
d_call: .
cdr3_length: 19
cdr3_aa: CASSLSLELGRGSSYEQYF
cdr3_nt: TGTGCCAGCAGTTTATCCCTGGAGCTTGGCAGGGGAAGCTCCTACGAGCAGTACTTC

j_call: TRBJ1-1
clone_size: .
v_call: TRBV20-1
d_call: .
cdr3_length: 13
cdr3_aa: CSAVDSLNTEAFF
cdr3_nt: TGCAGTGCTGTGGACAGTCTGAACACTGAAGCTTTCTTT

j_call: TRBJ2-5
clone_size: few
v_call: TRBV7-9
d_call: TRBD2
cdr3_length: 14
cdr3_aa: CASSARLAGSTQYF
cdr3_nt: TGTGCCAGCAGCGCTCGACTAGCGGGGAGTACCCAGTACTTC

j_call: TRBJ2-3
clone_size: many
v_call: TRBV24-1
d_call: .
cdr3_length: 12
cdr3_aa: CATSDGEEPEYF
cdr3_nt: TGTGCCACCAGTGATGGGGAAGAACCGGAGTATTTT

j_call: TRBJ2-3
clone_size: .
v_call: TRBV7-3
d_call: TRBD1
cdr3_length: 15
cdr3_aa: CASSLRTGITDTQYF
cdr3_nt: TGTGCCAGCAGCTTAAGGACAGGGATTACAGATACGCAGTATTTT

j_call: TRBJ2-7
clone_size: few
v_call: TRBV18
d_call: TRBD1
cdr3_length: 16
cdr3_aa: CASSSVGQGVSYEQYF
cdr3_nt: TGTGCCAGCTCATCAGTTGGACAGGGGGTGTCCTACGAGCAGTACTTC

j_call: TRBJ2-5
clone_size: many
v_call: TRBV20-1
d_call: TRBD2
cdr3_length: 14
cdr3_aa: CSARLAGVQETQYF
cdr3_nt: TGCAGTGCTAGACTAGCGGGGGTCCAAGAGACCCAGTACTTC

j_call: TRBJ2-2
clone_size: .
v_call: TRBV2
d_call: .
cdr3_length: 13
cdr3_aa: CAMVEINTGELFF
cdr3_nt: TGTGCCATGGTCGAGATAAACACCGGGGAGCTGTTTTTT

j_call: TRBJ2-5
clone_size: .
v_call: TRBV5-1
d_call: .
cdr3_length: 19
cdr3_aa: CASSQRGPRVAGAQETQYF
cdr3_nt: TGCGCCAGCAGCCAACGGGGTCCCCGTGTGGCGGGGGCTCAAGAGACCCAGTACTTC

j_call: TRBJ2-5
clone_size: once
v_call: TRBV20-1
d_call: TRBD1
cdr3_length: 14
cdr3_aa: CSAGTGQPGETQYF
cdr3_nt: TGCAGTGCTGGGACAGGCCAGCCGGGGGAGACCCAGTACTTC

j_call: TRBJ2-1
clone_size: few
v_call: TRBV6-1
d_call: TRBD2
cdr3_length: 15
cdr3_aa: CASSKGGEAYNEQFF
cdr3_nt: TGTGCCAGCAGTAAGGGAGGGGAGGCCTACAATGAGCAGTTCTTC

j_call: TRBJ2-1
clone_size: few
v_call: TRBV20-1
d_call: .
cdr3_length: 13
cdr3_aa: CSAHTGTYNEQFF
cdr3_nt: TGCAGTGCTCACACAGGGACCTACAATGAGCAGTTCTTC

j_call: TRBJ2-5
clone_size: .
v_call: TRBV6-1
d_call: .
cdr3_length: 16
cdr3_aa: CASRRGRGQGQETQYF
cdr3_nt: TGTGCCAGCAGACGTGGGAGAGGGCAAGGGCAAGAGACCCAGTACTTC